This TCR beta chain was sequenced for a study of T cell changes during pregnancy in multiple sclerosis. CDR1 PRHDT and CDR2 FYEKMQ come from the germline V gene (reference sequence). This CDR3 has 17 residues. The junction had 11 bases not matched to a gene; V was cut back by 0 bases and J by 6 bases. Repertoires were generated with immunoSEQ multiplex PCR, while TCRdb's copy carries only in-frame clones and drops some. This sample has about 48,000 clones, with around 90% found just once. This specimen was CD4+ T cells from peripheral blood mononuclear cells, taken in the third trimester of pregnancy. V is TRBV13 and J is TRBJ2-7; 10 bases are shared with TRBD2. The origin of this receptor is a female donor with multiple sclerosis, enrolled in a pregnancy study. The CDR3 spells CASSLGLAGAPGREQYF. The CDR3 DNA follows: TGTGCCAGCAGCTTAGGCCTAGCGGGGGCCCCGGGGCGCGAGCAGTACTTC.